The sequence of this TCR beta chain was determined in a study of OX40 agonist ivuxolimab in advanced cancers. The CDR3 has 15 amino acids. The germline gives CDR1 SGHVS, CDR2 FQNEAQ. Losses at the gene ends were 5 bases for V and 5 bases for J; bases not matched to a gene: 7. Method: immunoSEQ multiplex PCR; TCRdb's copy keeps in-frame clones and lacks some. The table records about 67,000 clones, over 75% of them present only once. The sequencing used CD4+ or CD8+ T cells sorted from blood, collected in a trial of the OX40 agonist ivuxolimab. The chain uses TRBV7-8 and TRBJ2-2, with 8 positions matching TRBD1. The clonotype comes from an adult with an advanced solid tumor such as melanoma, head and neck, liver or kidney cancer. The CDR3 loop reads CASSQNTGGTGELFF. CDR3 DNA: TGTGCCAGCAGCCAAAACACAGGGGGGACCGGGGAGCTGTTTTTT.